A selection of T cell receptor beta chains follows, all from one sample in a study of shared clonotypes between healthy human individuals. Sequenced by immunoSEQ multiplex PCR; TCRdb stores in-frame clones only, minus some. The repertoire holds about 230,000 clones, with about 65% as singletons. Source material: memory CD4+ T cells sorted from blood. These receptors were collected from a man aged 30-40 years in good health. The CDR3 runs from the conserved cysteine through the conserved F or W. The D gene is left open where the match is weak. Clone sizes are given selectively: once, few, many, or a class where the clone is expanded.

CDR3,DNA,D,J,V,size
CASRGRMEGEQYF,TGTGCCAGCAGGGGGAGGATGGAGGGCGAGCAGTACTTC,.,TRBJ2-7,TRBV27,.
CASSPGTDHSGNTIYF,TGTGCCAGCTCACCTGGGACAGACCACTCTGGAAACACCATATATTTT,TRBD1,TRBJ1-3,TRBV18,few
CASRTGGGQGSDTQYF,TGTGCCAGCAGAACTGGGGGGGGACAGGGATCAGATACGCAGTATTTT,TRBD1,TRBJ2-3,TRBV28,.
CSVDGYGTSSMNEQFF,TGCAGCGTTGATGGATATGGGACTAGCTCGATGAATGAGCAGTTCTTC,TRBD2,TRBJ2-1,TRBV29-1,.
CASSAGLAGSGQETQYF,TGTGCCAGCAGCGCGGGACTAGCGGGATCAGGCCAAGAGACCCAGTACTTC,TRBD2,TRBJ2-5,TRBV9,.
CASSYNGAGANVLTF,TGTGCCAGCAGTTACAATGGTGCTGGGGCCAACGTCCTGACTTTC,.,TRBJ2-6,TRBV6-5,few
CASSSVLGHTTYEQYF,TGTGCCAGCAGCTCTGTTCTAGGGCATACCACCTACGAGCAGTACTTC,.,TRBJ2-7,TRBV7-2,few
CASSERTGRDEQFF,TGTGCCAGCAGCGAAAGGACAGGGCGAGATGAGCAGTTCTTC,TRBD1,TRBJ2-1,TRBV2,.
CASSLFKGGQGNTGELFF,TGTGCCAGCAGCCTATTCAAAGGGGGACAGGGAAACACCGGGGAGCTGTTTTTT,TRBD1,TRBJ2-2,TRBV7-2,.
CASSPPGYEQYF,TGTGCCAGCAGCCCTCCCGGGTACGAGCAGTACTTC,.,TRBJ2-7,TRBV11-2,few
CASSSYRGEGEAFF,TGTGCCAGCAGCTCCTACAGGGGTGAGGGGGAAGCTTTCTTT,TRBD1,TRBJ1-1,TRBV7-9,.
CASSPPSLAGNKNIQYF,TGTGCCAGCTCACCACCAAGTCTAGCGGGTAACAAAAACATTCAGTACTTC,TRBD2,TRBJ2-4,TRBV18,.
CASKGRGLSASTDTQYF,TGCGCCAGCAAGGGGAGGGGATTGTCTGCTAGCACAGATACGCAGTATTTT,TRBD2,TRBJ2-3,TRBV5-1,many
CASSAHRAETQYF,TGTGCCAGCAGTGCACATAGGGCCGAGACCCAGTACTTC,.,TRBJ2-5,TRBV6-1,.
CASSGYGTPDTDTQYF,TGTGCCAGCAGCGGGTACGGGACTCCTGACACAGATACGCAGTATTTT,.,TRBJ2-3,TRBV5-5,.
CASSLVGQGLIGNEQFF,TGTGCCAGCAGCTTAGTTGGGCAGGGGTTAATCGGGAATGAGCAGTTCTTC,.,TRBJ2-1,TRBV7-6,.
CASSQEATGVRETQYF,TGCGCCAGCAGCCAAGAAGCAACGGGAGTTCGAGAGACCCAGTACTTC,.,TRBJ2-5,TRBV4-3,.
CASSRDTAGETQYF,TGTGCCAGCAGCCGAGACACAGCAGGTGAGACCCAGTACTTC,.,TRBJ2-5,TRBV4-2,.
CASNTPGDTGELFF,TGTGCCAGTAACACCCCCGGGGACACCGGGGAGCTGTTTTTT,.,TRBJ2-2,TRBV19,few
CASSLDSTRGQETQYF,TGTGCCAGCAGCTTAGATTCAACCAGGGGACAAGAGACCCAGTACTTC,.,TRBJ2-5,TRBV11-3,once
CASSLRDRSYEQYF,TGTGCCAGCTCACTCCGGGACAGAAGTTACGAGCAGTACTTC,TRBD1,TRBJ2-7,TRBV18,.
CATDPDRGYGYTF,TGTGCTACCGATCCGGACAGGGGCTATGGCTACACCTTC,TRBD1,TRBJ1-2,TRBV19,few
CASSQYPSRTGIRAETQYF,TGTGCCAGCAGCCAATACCCCTCGAGGACAGGGATCAGGGCAGAGACCCAGTACTTC,TRBD1,TRBJ2-5,TRBV14,.
CASSVHSGSLNYGYTF,TGTGCCAGCAGCGTGCATTCAGGGAGCCTTAACTATGGCTACACCTTC,.,TRBJ1-2,TRBV9,.
CASSIRETSEIVGYTF,TGTGCCAGTAGTATCCGGGAGACTTCTGAAATCGTGGGCTACACCTTC,.,TRBJ1-2,TRBV19,.
CASYRGPGRGTSGANEQFF,TGTGCCAGCTACAGGGGGCCAGGCCGTGGGACTAGCGGGGCCAATGAGCAGTTCTTC,TRBD2,TRBJ2-1,TRBV2,.
CASSEAPRHNRGFFEQFF,TGTGCCAGCAGTGAAGCCCCCCGCCACAACAGGGGGTTCTTTGAGCAGTTCTTC,TRBD1,TRBJ2-1,TRBV25-1,once
CASSTRDNEQYF,TGTGCCAGCAGCACCCGCGACAACGAGCAGTACTTC,.,TRBJ2-7,TRBV7-9,.
CASAPRSAYEQYF,TGTGCCAGCGCCCCTCGATCCGCCTACGAGCAGTACTTC,.,TRBJ2-7,TRBV6-5,once
CASSLGGRSSNEQFF,TGCGCCAGCAGCTTGGGCGGGAGGTCTTCCAATGAGCAGTTCTTC,TRBD2,TRBJ2-1,TRBV5-1,.
CASDRDQETQYF,TGTGCCAGCGACAGGGACCAAGAGACCCAGTACTTC,TRBD1,TRBJ2-5,TRBV2,few
CASSFAAGTGYTGELFF,TGTGCCAGCAGTTTCGCCGCCGGGACGGGGTACACCGGGGAGCTGTTTTTT,.,TRBJ2-2,TRBV28,few
CASSQSGHTLGQHF,TGTGCCAGCAGCCAATCGGGACACACATTGGGCCAGCATTTT,.,TRBJ1-5,TRBV7-9,few
CASSMMTSGGLGQFF,TGTGCCAGTAGTATGATGACTAGCGGGGGTTTAGGGCAGTTCTTC,TRBD2,TRBJ2-1,TRBV19,.
CASSALGTGQETQYF,TGCGCCAGCAGCGCCTTGGGGACAGGGCAAGAGACCCAGTACTTC,TRBD1,TRBJ2-5,TRBV5-1,once
CASSLPDSYEQYF,TGTGCCAGCAGTCTACCGGACAGCTACGAGCAGTACTTC,.,TRBJ2-7,TRBV28,.
CASSRTGGNQPQHF,TGTGCCAGCAGCAGGACAGGGGGCAATCAGCCCCAGCATTTT,TRBD1,TRBJ1-5,TRBV6-5,.
CASSERYQETQYF,TGTGCCAGTAGTGAGAGGTACCAAGAGACCCAGTACTTC,.,TRBJ2-5,TRBV19,.
CASSLNNQETQYF,TGTGCCAGCAGCTTAAACAACCAAGAGACCCAGTACTTC,.,TRBJ2-5,TRBV7-3,few
CASSFRVGSSYNEQFF,TGTGCCAGCAGCTTCAGGGTTGGCAGCTCCTACAATGAGCAGTTCTTC,.,TRBJ2-1,TRBV11-2,.
CASRVGRTGTYEQYF,TGTGCCAGCAGGGTAGGGAGGACAGGGACCTACGAGCAGTACTTC,TRBD1,TRBJ2-7,TRBV2,once
CAISPGQEQETQYF,TGTGCCATCAGCCCGGGACAGGAACAAGAGACCCAGTACTTC,TRBD1,TRBJ2-5,TRBV10-3,many
CASSDRNSSGRAWNTGELFF,TGTGCCAGCAGCGACCGCAATTCTAGCGGGAGGGCCTGGAACACCGGGGAGCTGTTTTTT,TRBD2,TRBJ2-2,TRBV9,.
CASSIGQGWGNQPQHF,TGTGCCAGTAGTATAGGACAGGGCTGGGGCAATCAGCCCCAGCATTTT,TRBD1,TRBJ1-5,TRBV19,.
CASSLALGGSGNTIYF,TGTGCCAGCAGCTTAGCGTTAGGTGGCAGCGGAAACACCATATATTTT,.,TRBJ1-3,TRBV7-6,.
CASSGTVVGYGYTF,TGTGCCAGCAGTGGGACGGTAGTGGGCTATGGCTACACCTTC,.,TRBJ1-2,TRBV6-1,.
CASSDNRGRGVTGELFF,TGTGCCAGCAGTGATAATAGAGGCAGGGGTGTGACCGGGGAGCTGTTTTTT,.,TRBJ2-2,TRBV6-1,.
CASSPGLSTDTQYF,TGTGCCAGCAGCCCCGGGCTGAGCACAGATACGCAGTATTTT,.,TRBJ2-3,TRBV7-9,.
CASSLALSGNTIYF,TGCGCCAGCAGCTTGGCCCTCTCTGGAAACACCATATATTTT,.,TRBJ1-3,TRBV5-1,.
CASSRGQGNGDEQFF,TGCGCCAGCAGTAGGGGACAGGGGAATGGAGATGAGCAGTTCTTC,TRBD1,TRBJ2-1,TRBV5-1,.
CASSFGQGGTDTQYF,TGTGCCAGCAGTTTCGGACAGGGAGGCACAGATACGCAGTATTTT,TRBD1,TRBJ2-3,TRBV27,.
CASSEGRYYEQYF,TGTGCCAGCAGTGAAGGCAGATACTACGAGCAGTACTTC,.,TRBJ2-7,TRBV2,.
CASGTGVGQPQHF,TGTGCCAGCGGGACAGGGGTTGGTCAGCCCCAGCATTTT,TRBD1,TRBJ1-5,TRBV7-9,few
CASSLGGTYEQYF,TGTGCCAGCAGCCTGGGGGGCACCTACGAGCAGTACTTC,.,TRBJ2-7,TRBV7-9,.
CASSQTGPDTQYF,TGCGCCAGCAGCCAAACAGGTCCAGATACGCAGTATTTT,.,TRBJ2-3,TRBV5-1,.